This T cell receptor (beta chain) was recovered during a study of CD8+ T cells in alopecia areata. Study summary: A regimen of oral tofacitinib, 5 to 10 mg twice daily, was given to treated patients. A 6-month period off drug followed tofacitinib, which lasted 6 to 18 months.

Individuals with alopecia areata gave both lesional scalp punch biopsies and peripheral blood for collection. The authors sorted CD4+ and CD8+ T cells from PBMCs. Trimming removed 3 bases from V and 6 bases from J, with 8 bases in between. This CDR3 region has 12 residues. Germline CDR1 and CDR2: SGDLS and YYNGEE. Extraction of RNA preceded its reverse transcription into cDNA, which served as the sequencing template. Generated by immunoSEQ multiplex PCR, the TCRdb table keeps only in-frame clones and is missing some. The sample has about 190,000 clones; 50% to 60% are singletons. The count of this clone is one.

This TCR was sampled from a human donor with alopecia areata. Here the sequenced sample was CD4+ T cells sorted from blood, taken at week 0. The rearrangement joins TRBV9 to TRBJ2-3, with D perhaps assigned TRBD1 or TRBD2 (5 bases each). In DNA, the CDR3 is TGTGCCAGCAGCGCATGGGGGGATACGCAGTATTTT. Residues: CASSAWGDTQYF.